This T cell receptor beta chain was obtained from a study of blood T cell repertoires in COVID-19. Study summary: Acute and convalescent COVID-19 specimens originated in the United States, Italy and Spain.

Measured with immunoSEQ multiplex PCR; TCRdb has only the in-frame clones, and not every one. The top ten hold just over 9.5% of the sample, which has 300,000 to 350,000 clones, roughly 89% seen once. About this clone itself: Germline is not matched at one junction end, which may reflect a read error.

During active infection, Seattle patients enrolled and were then monitored through disease. The specimen was peripheral blood. The TCR was taken from a man aged 30-40 years with COVID-19, enrolled during active disease.

The CDR3 nucleotides read TGTGCCAGCAGCGAAGCGGGAGGTACCTCCTACGAGCAGTACTTC. Amino acids: CASSEAGGTSYEQYF. This rearrangement joins TRBV2 to TRBJ2-7, with 9 bases lining up with TRBD2. Per the germline V gene, CDR1 is SNHLY and CDR2 is FYNNEI. There are 15 residues in the CDR3.